Here is one T cell receptor beta chain with its context. What it binds is not known. Other DNA variants within this sample encode the same CDR3. This sample is part of a study of CD8+ T cells in alopecia areata. Study information: Among treated patients, oral tofacitinib was administered at 5 to 10 mg twice daily. Whole-study results and caveats: Patients showed less clear TCR sequence sharing than mice, possibly partly because of HLA diversity. In lesional scalp, particularly from alopecia totalis/universalis, clonality was higher than in normal scalp.

From alopecia areata patients, lesional scalp punch biopsies and peripheral blood were collected. It was cDNA, reverse transcribed from extracted RNA, that served as the sequencing template. Clones were sequenced by immunoSEQ multiplex PCR, and TCRdb holds only the in-frame ones, with some missing. Altogether around 160,000 clones are present, approximately 45% being singletons, with the ten largest covering approximately 7%. V shed 7 bases, J shed 1 base, and the junction held 1 base outside the gene matches. CDR1 and CDR2 (germline): SQVTM, ANQGSEA. The CDR3 consists of 12 residues. The sequenced sample consisted of CD4+ T cells sorted from blood. The chain couples TRBV29-1 to TRBJ2-7, with TRBD1 matching 10 bases. The TCR sequence derives from a human donor with alopecia areata. CDR3 amino acids: CSAGQGSYEQYF. Written as DNA, the CDR3 is TGCAGCGCGGGACAGGGGTCCTACGAGCAGTACTTC.